These 30 T cell receptor beta chains were sequenced from one sample in a study of T-cell reconstitution after alpha-beta-depleted transplantation in children. Preparing the TCRbeta library involved the use of unique molecular identifiers. Each CDR3 protein is one row after TCRdb ran MiXCR on the PCR reads. The sample lists some 500,000 distinct CDR3 sequences, approximately 32% seen once, with 2% to 3% in the top ten. The sample was PBMCs from the stem cell graft donor, taken from the stem cell graft. The receptors stem from a human donor who donated a stem cell graft to a child with aplastic anemia.

The V gene is TRBV12-3 or TRBV12-4, the J gene TRBJ1-1; tentative D call: TRBD1 (5 bases). The CDR3 loop spans 14 amino acids. Trimming took 5 bases from V and 7 from J, leaving 17 bases between them. The CDR3 spells CASSMGPQVGEAFF. CDR3 DNA: TGTGCCAGCAGTATGGGACCCCAGGTTGGTGAAGCTTTCTTT.

V and J are TRBV11-1 and TRBJ1-1; 11 bases are a match to TRBD1. Germline CDR1 SGHAT, CDR2 FQDESV (reference sequence). The CDR3 consists of 21 residues. The J segment lost 1 base and the V segment lost 1 base, leaving 17 bases of the junction unmatched. Here the CDR3 reads CASSLGLKKGTGGKRNTEAFF. In nucleotides, the CDR3 is TGTGCCAGCAGCTTAGGGCTCAAAAAAGGGACAGGGGGTAAGAGGAACACTGAAGCTTTCTTT.

The chain is built from TRBV7-2 and TRBJ2-5, with D perhaps TRBD1 (5 bases). This CDR3 has 14 amino acids. Trimming shortened V by 5 bases and J by 2 bases, and 12 bases separated the two germline ends. The germline CDR1 and CDR2 sequences are SGHTA and FQGNSA. For the CDR3, the DNA is TGTGCCAGCAGCCTGAGACAGATACAAGAGACCCAGTACTTC. Protein: CASSLRQIQETQYF.

The chain has TRBV29-1 and TRBJ1-5, with TRBD1 as a possible D gene (5 bases). Trimming took 4 bases from V and 4 from J, leaving 14 bases between them. This CDR3 is built from 14 residues. Germline V gene lookup returns CDR1 SQVTM and CDR2 ANQGSEA. CDR3 residues: CSVGLYGGNQPQHF. Written as DNA, the CDR3 is TGCAGCGTTGGGCTTTATGGGGGGAATCAGCCCCAGCATTTT.

This clonotype was observed a few times. CDR3 loop: CASSEDVQGNEQYV. The CDR3 DNA follows: TGTGCCAGCAGTGAAGATGTCCAGGGGAACGAGCAGTACGTC. This chain links TRBV6-1 with TRBJ2-7, with D perhaps TRBD1 (6 bases). CDR3 length: 14 amino acids. V lost 1 base and J 5 bases, leaving 12 bases between the germline ends. Germline V CDR1 and CDR2: MNHNS, SASEGT.

J is TRBJ1-1 and V is TRBV5-1; D unclear. Per germline, CDR1 SGHRS and CDR2 YFSETQ. Trimming left V 4 bases short and J 5 bases short, with 21 bases between. The CDR3 contains 16 residues. CDR3 sequence: CASSPPVGAGRTEAFF. The CDR3 region has the DNA TGCGCCAGCAGCCCCCCGGTTGGAGCTGGTCGAACTGAAGCTTTCTTT.

This clonotype was seen a few times. The J gene is TRBJ2-1, the V gene TRBV7-6; tentatively, D is TRBD2 (6 bases). From germline, CDR1 is SGHVS and CDR2 FNYEAQ. Trimming stripped 5 bases from V and 5 bases from J, with 19 bases between. The CDR3 is 16 residues long. CDR3 coding DNA: TGTGCCAGCAGCCCCTCCGGGGGAGAGGTACACAATGAGCAGTTCTTC. This gives the protein CASSPSGGEVHNEQFF.

V usage is TRBV6-6 and J usage is TRBJ1-6; the D is unclear. CDR3 length equals 15 residues. The germline V gene encodes CDR1 MNHNY and CDR2 SVGAGI (reference sequence). V lost 0 bases to trimming and J lost 1 base, with 4 bases between them. In DNA, the CDR3 is TGTGCCAGCAGTTACTCGAGGTCCTATAATTCACCCCTCCACTTT. As protein: CASSYSRSYNSPLHF.

The chain recombines TRBV14 with TRBJ2-7; maybe TRBD1 (5 bases). The CDR3 is made up of 13 amino acids. Between the trimmed V and J ends, which lost 0 bases and 6 bases, there was a span of 9 bases. Germline CDR1 reads SGHDN; CDR2 reads FVKESK. The CDR3 here is CASSQDGHSEQYV. CDR3 DNA: TGTGCCAGCAGCCAAGATGGACATTCCGAGCAGTACGTC.

CDR3 sequence reads: CASSQDRLRGRPDDYGYTF. CDR3 in DNA: TGTGCCAGCAGCCAAGATCGTCTTCGCGGGCGCCCGGACGACTATGGCTACACCTTC. The V and J genes are TRBV14 and TRBJ1-2; D uncertain. CDR1 is SGHDN, CDR2 FVKESK, per germline. Trimming left V 0 bases short and J 3 bases short, with 23 bases between. This CDR3 region has 19 residues.

CDR3 amino acids: CSVPTSTSEQFF. As DNA, the CDR3 is TGCAGCGTTCCTACTAGTACAAGCGAGCAGTTCTTC. This rearrangement joins TRBV29-1 to TRBJ2-1; tentative D call: TRBD2 (5 bases). CDR3 size: 12 residues. Germline values: CDR1 SQVTM, CDR2 ANQGSEA. The germline V and J ends were trimmed by 5 bases and 10 bases, with 15 bases remaining between them.

A single count supports this clonotype. This chain links TRBV28 with TRBJ2-3; D not resolved. Germline CDR1 is MDHEN and CDR2 is SYDVKM. The CDR3 has 15 residues. V lost 2 bases and J 4 bases, leaving 13 bases between the germline ends. This chain's CDR3 is CASSLTVERADTQYF. CDR3 sequence (DNA): TGTGCCAGCAGTTTAACCGTCGAAAGGGCAGATACGCAGTATTTT.

The chain links TRBV21-1 to TRBJ2-7. TRBV21-1 is recorded as a pseudogene. The length of the CDR3 is 11 residues. CDR3 protein: CARRKGYEQYF. The CDR3 DNA is TGTGCCAGACGGAAAGGATACGAGCAGTACTTC.

This clonotype was counted once. V usage is TRBV12-3 or TRBV12-4 and J usage is TRBJ2-7; maybe TRBD2 (5 bases). V was cut by 4 bases and J by 6 bases, with 13 bases left in between. The CDR3 extends over 13 amino acids. The CDR3 DNA follows: TGTGCCAGCAGTTCCCGGACTCCGTCCGAGCAGTACTTC. This translates into CASSSRTPSEQYF.

This chain links TRBV5-5 with TRBJ2-7; a possible D gene is TRBD1 (6 bases). Germline V gene sequence: CDR1 SGHKS, CDR2 YYEKEE (reference sequence). V was clipped by 1 base and J by 5 bases, with 16 bases between them. CDR3 size: 15 residues. CDR3: CASSLWEQGEHEQYF. In DNA form, the CDR3 reads TGTGCCAGCAGCTTGTGGGAACAGGGTGAGCACGAGCAGTACTTC.

The chain carries TRBV6-5 and TRBJ2-2; D gene ambiguous. In germline, CDR1 is MNHEY, CDR2 SVGAGI. The CDR3 contains 12 residues. With 6 bases removed from V and 7 bases from J, the gap between germline ends came to 9 bases. The CDR3 reads CASSLPGGELFF. In DNA form, the CDR3 reads TGTGCCAGCAGCCTACCCGGCGGGGAGCTGTTTTTT.

The chain combines TRBV18 with TRBJ2-7, with D tentatively TRBD1 (5 bases). The V gene lost 6 bases and the J gene lost 6 bases, with 15 bases spanning the gap. Germline CDR1 and CDR2: KGHSH and LQKENI. The CDR3 has 13 amino acids. CDR3 amino acids: CASSRPGLVEQYV. The DNA for the CDR3 is TGTGCCAGCTCCCGGCCAGGGTTGGTCGAGCAGTACGTC.

The rearrangement joins TRBV6-2 or TRBV6-3 to TRBJ1-5; the D gene is possibly TRBD1 (5 bases). V gave up 2 bases and J gave up 4 bases, with 9 bases separating them. Germline V gene lookup returns CDR1 MNHEY and CDR2 SVGEGT. The CDR3 is 14 residues long. The CDR3 DNA is TGTGCCAGCAGTTACCAGGGTAGGAATCAGCCCCAGCATTTT. This encodes CASSYQGRNQPQHF.

This clonotype was seen a few times. This rearrangement joins TRBV7-7 to TRBJ2-1, with D unclear. The CDR3 length is 18 residues. Germline V gene lookup returns CDR1 SSHAT and CDR2 FNYEAQ (reference sequence). V was pared by 1 base and J by 4 bases, with 20 bases between. The DNA for the CDR3 is TGTGCCAGCAGCTTAGGACACGTTGGGCTAGGGTTATACAATGAGCAGTTCTTC. As protein: CASSLGHVGLGLYNEQFF.

This clonotype was seen at least ten times. V is TRBV20-1 and J is TRBJ2-3; D is undetermined. The V end was cut by 5 bases, the J end by 2 bases, with 17 bases between. The CDR3 is made up of 15 amino acids. Germline values: CDR1 DFQATT, CDR2 SNEGSKA (reference sequence). The CDR3 nucleotides read TGCAGTGCTCCTGACTTTGGAGAGTACACAGATACGCAGTATTTT. Encoded protein: CSAPDFGEYTDTQYF.

The rearrangement joins TRBV12-3 or TRBV12-4 to TRBJ1-2; TRBD1 aligns across 9 bases. This CDR3 has 15 residues. V lost 3 bases, J lost 8 bases, and 10 bases stayed unmatched. CDR3 nucleotides: TGTGCCAGCAGTTTGGCGACAGGGGGATCGCCCGGCTACACCTTC. It codes for CASSLATGGSPGYTF.

The chain is built from TRBV20-1 and TRBJ2-7; the match to TRBD2 covers 14 bases. CDR3 size: 14 residues. Trimming removed 6 bases from V and 4 bases from J; junction bases left unmatched: 5. Germline V gene data show CDR1 as DFQATT and CDR2 as SNEGSKA (reference sequence). The chain's CDR3 is CSAGTSGRGYEQYF. The CDR3 region has the DNA TGCAGTGCGGGGACTAGCGGGAGAGGATACGAGCAGTACTTC.

The chain uses TRBV13 and TRBJ1-5, with D possibly matching TRBD1 (5 bases). CDR1 is PRHDT, CDR2 FYEKMQ, per germline (reference sequence). With 3 bases removed from V and 7 bases from J, the gap between germline ends came to 13 bases. This CDR3 comprises 14 residues. The CDR3 DNA is TGTGCCAGCAGCTTCGTTCAGGGTAGACAGCCCCAGCATTTT. The encoded protein is CASSFVQGRQPQHF.

The chain uses TRBV5-1 and TRBJ1-1; a possible D gene is TRBD1 (5 bases). This CDR3 is 13 amino acids long. The V end was cut by 0 bases, the J end by 9 bases, with 12 bases between. Germline V lookup: CDR1 SGHRS, CDR2 YFSETQ. This CDR3 reads CASSLGGDRQAFF. CDR3 nucleotides: TGCGCCAGCAGCTTGGGAGGGGACCGGCAAGCTTTCTTT.

This chain uses TRBV20-1 with TRBJ2-7; a possible D gene is TRBD1 (6 bases). CDR1 is DFQATT, CDR2 SNEGSKA, per germline (reference sequence). Trimming shortened V by 5 bases and J by 0 bases, and 11 bases separated the two germline ends. This CDR3 has 13 amino acids. CDR3 sequence (DNA): TGCAGTGCTTCAAAAGGGGGCTCCTACGAGCAGTACTTC. It yields the protein CSASKGGSYEQYF.

The chain has TRBV6-2 or TRBV6-3 and TRBJ2-1; D may match TRBD1 or TRBD2 (5 bases each). Looked up from germline, CDR1 is MNHEY and CDR2 is SVGEGT. There are 12 residues in the CDR3. V lost 4 bases and J lost 13, with 14 bases in between. Here the CDR3 reads CASSSSWGSQFF. As DNA, the CDR3 is TGTGCCAGCAGTTCCTCCTGGGGGAGTCAGTTCTTC.

The CDR3 nucleotides read TGTGCCAGCAGTCCAGGACTAGCTAACTATGGCTACACCTTC. Residues: CASSPGLANYGYTF. This chain connects TRBV6-1 to TRBJ1-2, with D hard to call. The CDR3 loop spans 14 amino acids. The ends were cut back, 5 bases at V and 0 bases at J, with 10 bases in the middle. CDR1 and CDR2 from the germline V gene are MNHNS and SASEGT.

V usage is TRBV5-6 and J usage is TRBJ2-1, with 11 bases that match TRBD2. The trim removed 0 bases at V and 5 bases at J, leaving 4 bases unmatched. Per the germline V gene, CDR1 is SGHDT and CDR2 is YYEEEE. The CDR3 is made up of 16 amino acids. The CDR3 DNA reads as TGTGCCAGCAGCTTGGTAGGGACTAGCGGAGACAATGAGCAGTTCTTC. Translation: CASSLVGTSGDNEQFF.

This clonotype was picked up a small number of times. This chain connects TRBV6-5 to TRBJ1-4, with 7 nucleotides matching TRBD1. There are 14 residues in the CDR3. Germline CDR1 and CDR2: MNHEY and SVGAGI. J lost 5 bases, V lost 2 bases, and 2 bases had no gene match. As DNA, the CDR3 is TGTGCCAGCAGTTACGGCAGGGGGAATGAAAAACTGTTTTTT. Its translation is CASSYGRGNEKLFF.

This clonotype was counted a few times. The rearrangement links TRBV5-5 to TRBJ2-5; 9 nucleotides align to TRBD1. Looked up from germline, CDR1 is SGHKS and CDR2 is YYEKEE (reference sequence). This CDR3 comprises 15 residues. V shed 2 bases and J 5 bases; nucleotides not matched to a gene: 7. CDR3 nucleotide sequence: TGTGCCAGCAGCTTTGTACAGGGGGCCGGGGAGACCCAGTACTTC. It codes for CASSFVQGAGETQYF. Supplemented by reference TRBV5-5 and TRBJ2-5, the full variable domain reads DAGVTQSPTHLIKTRGQQVTLRCSPISGHKSVSWYQQVLGQGPQFIFQYYEKEERGRGNFPDRFSARQFPNYSSELNVNALLLGDSALYLCASSFVQGAGETQYFGPGTRLLVL.